The rows below give T cell receptor beta chains drawn from one sample of a study of cytomegalovirus exposure and HLA in healthy donors. Sequencing was performed with immunoSEQ multiplex PCR; in TCRdb, only in-frame clones are kept and a portion is missing. The sample has around 140,000 clones; approximately 94% are singletons. Sequencing used PBMCs. These receptor sequences come from a man aged 18-30 years in good health and CMV-seropositive. The CDR3 runs from the conserved cysteine through the conserved F or W. The D gene is left open where the match is weak. Not every row has a clone size; where given, it reads once, few, many or a size class.

j_call | clone_size | v_call | d_call | cdr3_aa | cdr3_nt
TRBJ1-1 | NA | TRBV4-2 | TRBD1 | CASSPKSGGYTEAFF | TGTGCCAGCAGCCCAAAATCAGGGGGCTACACTGAAGCTTTCTTT
TRBJ1-4 | NA | TRBV25-1 | TRBD1 | CASSPEYGTENEKLFF | TGTGCCAGCAGTCCTGAATATGGGACAGAAAATGAAAAACTGTTTTTT
TRBJ1-2 | NA | TRBV30 | TRBD1 | CASDRGNYGYTF | TGTGCCTCGGACAGGGGGAACTATGGCTACACCTTC
TRBJ2-1 | NA | TRBV11-3 | TRBD2 | CASSSGLAGDINEQFF | TGTGCCAGCAGCTCCGGACTAGCGGGAGATATAAATGAGCAGTTCTTC
TRBJ2-2 | NA | TRBV15 | TRBD2 | CATSRGAGGVKTGELFF | TGTGCCACCAGCAGGGGAGCGGGAGGGGTTAAGACCGGGGAGCTGTTTTTT
TRBJ2-5 | NA | TRBV10-2 | TRBD2 | CASSTQGLAGKTQYF | TGCGCCAGCAGTACCCAGGGACTAGCGGGAAAGACCCAGTACTTC
TRBJ2-1 | NA | TRBV18 | TRBD2 | CASSPIGLAGKGIDSEQFF | TGTGCCAGCTCACCAATCGGACTAGCGGGTAAGGGGATAGACAGTGAGCAGTTCTTC
TRBJ1-2 | NA | TRBV27 | NA | CASTGGAGLGYGYTF | TGTGCCAGCACGGGAGGGGCCGGGCTCGGCTATGGCTACACCTTC
TRBJ2-3 | once | TRBV5-1 | TRBD2 | CASSLGRETHTQYF | TGCGCCAGCAGCTTGGGGCGGGAGACACATACGCAGTATTTT
TRBJ2-2 | NA | TRBV7-9 | TRBD1 | CASSPLPGQGATGELFF | TGTGCCAGCAGCCCCCTCCCGGGACAGGGCGCCACCGGGGAGCTGTTTTTT
TRBJ1-1 | NA | TRBV2 | NA | CASSPYTEAFF | TGTGCCAGCAGTCCCTACACTGAAGCTTTCTTT